This T cell receptor beta chain emerged from a study of human T cells and chemical hapten exposure. The germline V gene has CDR1 MNHEY and CDR2 SVGAGI. V gave up 6 bases and J gave up 0 bases, with 12 bases separating them. The CDR3 consists of 16 residues. This clonotype occurred a few times. TCRdb reprocessed the RACE reads via MiXCR and lists one record per CDR3 protein. Of approximately 340,000 distinct CDR3 sequences in the sample, about 7% were seen once. The time point is: patch test 1, 2 weeks after DPC sensitization. Noted treatment: therapeutic diphenylcyclopropenone sensitization with weekly scalp DPC.

This clonotype was obtained from a woman younger than 35 with alopecia areata. Some clones in this sample may be carry-over from other donors' samples. The genes are TRBV6-5 and TRBJ2-6; D gene unclear. Sequenced material: whole blood, taken in connection with sensitization to the hapten diphenylcyclopropenone (DPC). CDR3 sequence: CASSFGRASGANVLTF. CDR3 DNA: TGTGCCAGCAGCTTCGGTCGGGCCTCTGGGGCCAACGTCCTGACTTTC.